The clone carrying this T cell receptor beta chain showed up just a few times. The antigen is unknown. Peripheral blood from each donor was collected in a volume of about 10 milliliters. Every sample gave at least 6 micrograms of total RNA when it was extracted. The use of a sample-barcoded 5' primer and a J-beta primer mix characterized a second PCR of about 7 to 12 cycles. TCRdb redid the calling of the 5' RACE reads with MiXCR, one entry per CDR3 protein. The table includes around 650,000 distinct CDR3 sequences, 40% to 45% detected once. The germline CDR1 and CDR2 sequences are SGHDN and FVKESK. CDR3 size: 17 residues. The data stem from a study of blood T cells in healthy people across ages. As for the study in general: The template switching approach captured approximately one barcoded beta molecule for every two T cells.

Study-level points and caveats: Age advanced and TCR beta diversity per million T cells fell, roughly linearly.

Sample: blood. The V gene is TRBV14, the J gene TRBJ2-1; D is possibly TRBD2 (6 bases). With the DNA end fitting TRBJ2-7 better, the J assignment may be wrong. This clonotype was obtained from a man aged 80 or over in good health. This chain's CDR3 is CASSRLRAGPWGNEQYF. The CDR3 bases are TGTGCCAGCAGCCGACTGCGTGCGGGACCCTGGGGCAATGAGCAGTACTTC.